This T cell receptor beta chain was captured in a study of post-analysis software for immune sequencing data. Study summary: Patients with relapsing-remitting, secondary progressive and progressive-relapsing multiple sclerosis courses were all represented.

J gave up 5 bases and V 3 bases, and 10 bases lay outside the gene matches. Germline V gene lookup returns CDR1 MGHRA and CDR2 YSYEKL. The CDR3 length is 16 residues. A remark on this clonotype: The antigen is undetermined.

General study findings and limits: Included in a set of roughly five TRBV segments more frequent in patients than controls were TRBV5-6, TRBV5-1 and TRBV20-1. Batch-matched samples strongly co-clustered by F measure.

Included in the TCR beta cDNA libraries were unique molecular identifiers. TCRdb reanalysed the PCR reads using MiXCR and keeps one entry per CDR3 protein. The sample carries 450,000 to 650,000 distinct CDR3 sequences, roughly 40% recorded once. The rearrangement joins TRBV4-1 to TRBJ1-1; 9 positions agree with TRBD1. The sequence was obtained from a girl aged 10-17 years with multiple sclerosis. Specimen: blood. The CDR3 nucleotides are TGCGCCAGCAGCCAGGGACAGGGCGCAAGGGAGACTGAAGCTTTCTTT. As protein: CASSQGQGARETEAFF.